This T cell receptor beta chain was retrieved from a study of memory B cells and T cells in multiple sclerosis. The study, taken as a whole, reports: Shared clonotype counts depended on differing compartment clone-set sizes and were normalized.

After stimulus-free culture, autoproliferating CFSE-dim and non-proliferating CFSE-high T cells were sequenced separately. Replicate wells were pooled after approximately 7 days of stimulus-free culture of about 47 million CFSE-labeled PBMCs. CFSE at about 0.5 uM labeled the PBMCs, which were then cultured unstimulated. Some clones are missing from TCRdb's copy, which holds only in-frame ones; the method was immunoSEQ multiplex PCR. The sample lists around 50,000 clones; roughly 87% were seen once. Concerning this clone itself: The antigen remains unidentified.

Sequences were obtained from PBMCs from blood kept in culture. The receptor's source is a human donor with multiple sclerosis.

The CDR3 region is CASISPSGRENEKLFF. DNA for the CDR3: TGTGCCAGTATTTCTCCTTCTGGGAGGGAGAATGAAAAACTGTTTTTT. This sequence joins TRBV19 and TRBJ1-4, with no clear D. Germline CDR1 and CDR2: LNHDA and SQIVND (reference sequence). The CDR3 runs 16 residues. Deletions cut 7 bases from V and 5 bases from J, with 20 bases between.